Shown below are 17 T cell receptor beta chains from a single sample sequenced in a study of blood T cell repertoires in COVID-19. The assay was immunoSEQ multiplex PCR, and TCRdb's table has in-frame clones only and misses some. The data contain 150,000 to 190,000 clones, 70% to 90% of them singletons. Sequencing was performed on peripheral blood. The receptors were sampled from a woman in her sixties with COVID-19, enrolled during active disease.

The CDR3 here is CATSESGTGFNQPQHF. CDR3 DNA: TGTGCCACCAGTGAGTCCGGGACAGGGTTTAATCAGCCCCAGCATTTT. The chain employs TRBV24-1 and TRBJ1-5, with 9 bases matching TRBD1. There are 16 residues in the CDR3. Germline loops: CDR1 KGHDR, CDR2 SFDVKD. The trim removed 4 bases at V and 4 bases at J, leaving 7 bases unmatched.

This clone appeared a single time. The chain links TRBV5-1 to TRBJ2-2; D might be TRBD2 (5 bases). The CDR3 totals 16 residues. With 2 bases removed from V and 5 bases from J, the gap between germline ends came to 16 bases. Germline loops: CDR1 SGHRS, CDR2 YFSETQ. This chain's CDR3 is CASSLRTSRGTGELFF. The CDR3 coding sequence is TGCGCCAGCAGCTTAAGAACGTCTAGAGGGACCGGGGAGCTGTTTTTT.

The rearrangement uses TRBV7-9 and TRBJ1-2; D may be TRBD1 (6 bases). The V end was cut by 1 base, the J end by 2 bases, with 14 bases between. The CDR3 sequence is 16 residues long. Germline loops: CDR1 SEHNR, CDR2 FQNEAQ (reference sequence). In DNA form, the CDR3 reads TGTGCCAGCAGCTTAGTCTCGGACAGAACCAACTATGGCTACACCTTC. It encodes CASSLVSDRTNYGYTF.

This sequence joins TRBV24-1 and TRBJ2-1, with TRBD1 as a possible D gene (6 bases). Per the germline V gene, CDR1 is KGHDR and CDR2 is SFDVKD. The CDR3 loop spans 15 amino acids. V was shortened by 1 base and J by 7 bases, with 13 bases between the two germline ends. CDR3 nucleotides: TGTGCCACCAGTGATTTTTCCGGGACAAGAAATGAGCAGTTCTTC. Protein: CATSDFSGTRNEQFF.

This clone was observed a handful of times. The gene calls are TRBV2 and TRBJ1-1; D might be TRBD1 (6 bases). CDR1 is SNHLY, CDR2 FYNNEI, per germline. This CDR3 spans 15 amino acids. The ends were cut back, 5 bases at V and 1 base at J, with 14 bases in the middle. The chain's CDR3 is CASSLAIQGNTEAFF. CDR3 DNA: TGTGCCAGCAGTTTGGCAATACAGGGGAACACTGAAGCTTTCTTT.

This chain connects TRBV3-1 (or the pseudogene TRBV3-2) to TRBJ1-5; TRBD1 might be the D (6 bases). From germline, CDR1 is LGHDT and CDR2 YNNKEL (reference sequence). The V end lost 0 bases, the J end lost 6 bases, and 12 bases lay between the germline ends. The CDR3 loop spans 15 amino acids. CDR3 nucleotides: TGTGCCAGCAGCCAAGACAGGGGCGGGCTTCAGCCCCAGCATTTT. This sequence encodes CASSQDRGGLQPQHF.

V gene TRBV6-5 combines with J gene TRBJ1-1; possible D gene TRBD1, 5 bases. V gave up 5 bases and J gave up 4 bases, with 8 bases separating them. This CDR3 has 12 residues. The germline CDR1 and CDR2 sequences are MNHEY and SVGAGI. This CDR3 reads CASSRGGTEAFF. The CDR3 nucleotides read TGTGCCAGCAGTAGGGGCGGCACTGAAGCTTTCTTT.

V gene TRBV14 combines with J gene TRBJ2-5, with TRBD2 matching 7 bases. Germline V gene data show CDR1 as SGHDN and CDR2 as FVKESK. With 4 bases clipped from V and 5 bases from J, the junction kept 13 bases outside the gene matches. The CDR3 has 16 amino acids. CDR3 in amino acids: CASSPLRGRARETQYF. The CDR3 region has the DNA TGTGCCAGCAGCCCCCTCCGAGGGAGGGCCCGGGAGACCCAGTACTTC.

The V and J genes are TRBV3-1 (or the pseudogene TRBV3-2) and TRBJ1-6; D gene ambiguous. The CDR3 has 15 amino acids. Germline V CDR1 and CDR2: LGHDT, YNNKEL (reference sequence). Trimming left V 3 bases short and J 0 bases short, with 6 bases between. CDR3 amino acids: CASSQASSYNSPLHF. The CDR3 coding sequence is TGTGCCAGCAGCCAGGCCAGCTCCTATAATTCACCCCTCCACTTT.

The rearrangement joins TRBV2 to TRBJ2-1, with 7 bases fitting TRBD2. The CDR3 has 13 amino acids. The trim removed 10 bases at V and 7 bases at J, leaving 10 bases unmatched. Germline V gene data show CDR1 as SNHLY and CDR2 as FYNNEI. Here the CDR3 reads CATQLGGLNEQFF. The CDR3 region has the DNA TGTGCCACCCAACTCGGGGGGTTGAATGAGCAGTTCTTC.

V usage is TRBV6-1 and J usage is TRBJ1-3; D gene ambiguous. V was clipped by 3 bases and J by 0 bases, with 9 bases between them. The CDR3 runs 15 residues. From germline, CDR1 is MNHNS and CDR2 SASEGT. This CDR3 reads CASSEGFFSGNTIYF. The CDR3, as DNA: TGTGCCAGCAGTGAGGGCTTTTTCTCTGGAAACACCATATATTTT.

The rearrangement joins TRBV7-2 to TRBJ1-3, with 9 positions matching TRBD1. The CDR3 runs to 16 residues. In germline, CDR1 is SGHTA, CDR2 FQGNSA. The V and J ends lost 6 bases and 4 bases, in that order; junction bases with no gene match: 10. This CDR3 reads CASRPDRGRGGNTIYF. CDR3 DNA: TGTGCCAGCAGACCGGACAGGGGACGAGGGGGAAACACCATATATTTT.

The chain couples TRBV6-5 to TRBJ2-7, with a weak D call TRBD2 (5 bases). Trimming pared 8 bases from V and 4 bases from J, leaving 12 bases between. The CDR3 totals 12 residues. Germline V gene data show CDR1 as MNHEY and CDR2 as SVGAGI. The DNA for the CDR3 is TGTGCCAGCGCGGTGGGAGATTACGAGCAGTACGTC. Its translation: CASAVGDYEQYV.

The rearrangement links TRBV29-1 to TRBJ1-1, with 10 positions matching TRBD1. The germline V gene has CDR1 SQVTM and CDR2 ANQGSEA. V dropped 3 bases and J dropped 4; count of bases not matched to a gene: 5. There are 14 residues in the CDR3. CDR3 in amino acids: CSVETGGFSTEAFF. The DNA for the CDR3 is TGCAGCGTTGAGACAGGGGGCTTTAGCACTGAAGCTTTCTTT.

The chain is built from TRBV2 and TRBJ1-2, with a possible D match to TRBD1 (5 bases). The germline V gene has CDR1 SNHLY and CDR2 FYNNEI. With 7 bases removed from V and 8 bases from J, the gap between germline ends came to 20 bases. The CDR3 length is 14 residues. CDR3: CASTWGASLSGYTF. The DNA for the CDR3 is TGTGCCAGCACATGGGGCGCCTCCCTGTCGGGCTACACCTTC.

The V and J genes are TRBV7-3 and TRBJ1-1; D is undetermined. The V gene lost 6 bases and the J gene lost 1 base, with 9 bases spanning the gap. Per germline, CDR1 SGHTA and CDR2 FQGTGA. The CDR3 loop spans 13 amino acids. CDR3 sequence reads: CASRLQANTEAFF. The CDR3 region has the DNA TGTGCCAGCAGGTTGCAAGCGAACACTGAAGCTTTCTTT.

CDR3 amino acids: CASSEVPRNGYGYTF. CDR3 nucleotides: TGTGCCAGCAGTGAAGTTCCCAGAAACGGGTATGGCTACACCTTC. The rearrangement links TRBV6-1 to TRBJ1-2; D gene ambiguous. The CDR3 is 15 amino acids. The V end was cut by 1 base, the J end by 5 bases, with 14 bases between. Germline CDR1 MNHNS, CDR2 SASEGT.